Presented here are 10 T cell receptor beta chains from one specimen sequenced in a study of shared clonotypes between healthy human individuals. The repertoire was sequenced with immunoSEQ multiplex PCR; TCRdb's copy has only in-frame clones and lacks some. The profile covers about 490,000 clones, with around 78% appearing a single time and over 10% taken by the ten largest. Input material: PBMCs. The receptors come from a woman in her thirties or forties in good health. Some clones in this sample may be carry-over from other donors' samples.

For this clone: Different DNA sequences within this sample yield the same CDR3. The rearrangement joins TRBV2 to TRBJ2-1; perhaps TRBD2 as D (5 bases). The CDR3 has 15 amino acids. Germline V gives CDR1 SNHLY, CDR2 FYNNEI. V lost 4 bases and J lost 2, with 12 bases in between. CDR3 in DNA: TGTGCCAGCAGTGTAACTAGTGGTACCTACAATGAGCAGTTCTTC. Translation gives CASSVTSGTYNEQFF. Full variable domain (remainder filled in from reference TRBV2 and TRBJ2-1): EPEVTQTPSHQVTQMGQEVILRCVPISNHLYFYWYRQILGQKVEFLVSFYNNEISEKSEIFDDQFSVERPDGSNFTLKIRSTKLEDSAMYFCASSVTSGTYNEQFFGPGTRLTVL.

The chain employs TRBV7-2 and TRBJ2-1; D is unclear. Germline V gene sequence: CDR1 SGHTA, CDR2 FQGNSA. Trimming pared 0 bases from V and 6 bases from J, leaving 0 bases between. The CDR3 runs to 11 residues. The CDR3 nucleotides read TGTGCCAGCAGCTTAGCCAATGAGCAGTTCTTC. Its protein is CASSLANEQFF.

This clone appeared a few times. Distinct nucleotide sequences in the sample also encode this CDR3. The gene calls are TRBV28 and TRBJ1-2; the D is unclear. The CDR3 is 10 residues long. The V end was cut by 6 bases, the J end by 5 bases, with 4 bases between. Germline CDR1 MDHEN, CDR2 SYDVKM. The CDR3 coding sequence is TGTGCCAGCAGCTCTTATGGCTACACCTTC. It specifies CASSSYGYTF.

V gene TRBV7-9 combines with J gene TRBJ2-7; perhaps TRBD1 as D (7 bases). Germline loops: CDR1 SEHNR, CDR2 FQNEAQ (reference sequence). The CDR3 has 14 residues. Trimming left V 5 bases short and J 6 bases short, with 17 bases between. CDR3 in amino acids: CASSPRDSGGEQYF. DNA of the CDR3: TGTGCCAGCAGCCCCCGGGACTCAGGGGGCGAGCAGTACTTC.

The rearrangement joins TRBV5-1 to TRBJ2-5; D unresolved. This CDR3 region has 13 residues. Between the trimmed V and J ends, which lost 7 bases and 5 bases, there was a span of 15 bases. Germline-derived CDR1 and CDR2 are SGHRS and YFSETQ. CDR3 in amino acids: CASGTDRSETQYF. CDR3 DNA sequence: TGCGCCAGCGGCACGGATCGGTCTGAGACCCAGTACTTC.

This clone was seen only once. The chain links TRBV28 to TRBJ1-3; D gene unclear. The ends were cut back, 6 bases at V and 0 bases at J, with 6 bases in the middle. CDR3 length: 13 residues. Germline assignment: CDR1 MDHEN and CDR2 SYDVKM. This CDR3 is CASRRPSGNTIYF. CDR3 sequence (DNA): TGTGCCAGCAGAAGACCCTCTGGAAACACCATATATTTT.

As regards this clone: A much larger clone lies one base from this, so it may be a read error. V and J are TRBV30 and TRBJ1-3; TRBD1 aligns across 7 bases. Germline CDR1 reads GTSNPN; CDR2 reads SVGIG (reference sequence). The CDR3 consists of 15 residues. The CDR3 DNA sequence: TGTCCCTGGAGCGCAAGGGGGCGTCCCGGAAACACCATATATTTT. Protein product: CPWSARGRPGNTIYF. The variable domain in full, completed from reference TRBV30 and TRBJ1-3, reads SQTIHQWPATLVQPVGSPLSLECTVEGTSNPNLYWYRQAAGRGLQLLFYSVGIGQISSEVPQNLSASRPQDRQFILSSKKLLLSDSGFYLCPWSARGRPGNTIYFGEGSWLTVV.

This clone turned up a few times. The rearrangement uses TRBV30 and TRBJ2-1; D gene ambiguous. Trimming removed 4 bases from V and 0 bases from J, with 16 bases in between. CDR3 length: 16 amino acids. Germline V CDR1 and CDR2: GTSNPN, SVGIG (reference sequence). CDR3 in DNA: TGTGCCTGGAACGGAAGAGCGATTAGCTCCTACAATGAGCAGTTCTTC. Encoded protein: CAWNGRAISSYNEQFF. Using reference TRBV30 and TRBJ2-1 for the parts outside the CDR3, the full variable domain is SQTIHQWPATLVQPVGSPLSLECTVEGTSNPNLYWYRQAAGRGLQLLFYSVGIGQISSEVPQNLSASRPQDRQFILSSKKLLLSDSGFYLCAWNGRAISSYNEQFFGPGTRLTVL.

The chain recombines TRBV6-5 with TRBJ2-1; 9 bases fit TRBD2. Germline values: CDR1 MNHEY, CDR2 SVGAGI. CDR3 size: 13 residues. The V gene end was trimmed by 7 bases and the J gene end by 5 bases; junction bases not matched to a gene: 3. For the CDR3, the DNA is TGTGCCAGCACCCGACTAGCGGACAATGAGCAGTTCTTC. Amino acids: CASTRLADNEQFF.

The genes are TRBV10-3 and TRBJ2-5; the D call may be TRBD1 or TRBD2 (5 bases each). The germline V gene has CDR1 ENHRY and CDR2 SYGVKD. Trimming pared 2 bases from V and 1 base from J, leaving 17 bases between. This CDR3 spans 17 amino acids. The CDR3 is CAISERGNRGSQETQYF. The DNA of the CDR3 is TGTGCCATCAGTGAGCGGGGCAACCGGGGCTCCCAAGAGACCCAGTACTTC.